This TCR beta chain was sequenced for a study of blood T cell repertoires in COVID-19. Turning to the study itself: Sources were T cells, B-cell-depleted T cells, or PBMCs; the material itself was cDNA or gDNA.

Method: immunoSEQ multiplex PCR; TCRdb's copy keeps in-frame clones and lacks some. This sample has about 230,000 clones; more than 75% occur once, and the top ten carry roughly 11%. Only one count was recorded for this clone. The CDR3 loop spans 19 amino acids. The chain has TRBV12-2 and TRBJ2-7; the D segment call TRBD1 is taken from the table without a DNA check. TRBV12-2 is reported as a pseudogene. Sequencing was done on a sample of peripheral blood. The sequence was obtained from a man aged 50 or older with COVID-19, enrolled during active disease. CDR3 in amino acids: CASRLVGDRGELGSYEQYF. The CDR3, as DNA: TGTGCAAGTCGCTTAGTGGGGGACAGGGGTGAGCTAGGGTCCTACGAGCAGTACTTC.